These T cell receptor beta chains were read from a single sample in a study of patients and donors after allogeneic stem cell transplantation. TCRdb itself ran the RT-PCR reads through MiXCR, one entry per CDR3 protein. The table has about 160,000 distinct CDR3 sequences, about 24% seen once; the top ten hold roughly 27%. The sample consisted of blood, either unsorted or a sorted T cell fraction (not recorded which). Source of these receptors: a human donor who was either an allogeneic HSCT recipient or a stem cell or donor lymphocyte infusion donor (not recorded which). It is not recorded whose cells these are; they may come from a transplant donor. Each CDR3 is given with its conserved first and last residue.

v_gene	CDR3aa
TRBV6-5	CASSYSPNSRDPIYF
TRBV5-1	CASSSDGGTDTQYF
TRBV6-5	CASMRTGGRKRAEAFF
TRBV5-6	CASSLRVPPYNEQFF
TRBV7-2	CASSLTNRVRLAKNIQYF
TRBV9	CASSEAPHGGPYEQYF
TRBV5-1	CASSLAVGPPGELFF
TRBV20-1	CSARDRQRGGRYIQYF
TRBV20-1	CSARQGTSGSSYNEQFF
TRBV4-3	CASSQEAGIGYTF
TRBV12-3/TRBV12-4	CASNGREYGEAFF
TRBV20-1	CSAGYRDPNTIYF
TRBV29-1	CSGLTAGYGYTF
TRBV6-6	CASCLQFANTGELFF
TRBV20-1	CSADRTTDTQYF
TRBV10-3	CAISARATGELFF
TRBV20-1	CSARTAVGNQPQHF
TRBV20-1	CSAQEGTATGELFF
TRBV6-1	CASSEAPSLAGGPSYEQYF
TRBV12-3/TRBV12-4	CASSPTGPGLIGYTF
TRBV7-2	CASSFIAGGNNEQFF
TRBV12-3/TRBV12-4	CASTEGGTDTQYF
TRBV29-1	CSVEEMDRGGYEQYF
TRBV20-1	CSARDGNSYGYTF
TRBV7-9	CASSFYSASGRYEQYF